Listed here are 18 T cell receptor beta chains from one sample, sequenced in a study of CD8 T cells in Susac syndrome (dated by TCRdb to between 2018 and 2021). Receptor amplification or capture employed the immunoSEQ multiplex PCR assay. RNA was extracted using the RNeasy kit, and about 0.45 to 1 microgram was reverse transcribed with random hexamers. In-frame beta chains were kept once TCRdb had trimmed the public reads at Q25 with fastp and called clones with MiXCR. CDR3 protein duplicates are merged, each entry listing the most common genes and DNA. For this sample there are 180,000 or so distinct CDR3 sequences; 90% to 95% appear just once. Over 0.12% of the sample is taken by the ten largest. Sequencing was done on a sample of CD4+ T cells from PBMCs. The receptors were gathered from a human donor in good health.

V gene TRBV30 combines with J gene TRBJ2-7, with D perhaps given as TRBD1 or TRBD2 (6 bases each). There are 14 residues in the CDR3. Germline assignment: CDR1 GTSNPN and CDR2 SVGIG (reference sequence). This CDR3 reads CSTGGGGLEYEQYF. In nucleotides, the CDR3 is TGTTCCACAGGAGGTGGGGGGCTAGAATACGAGCAGTACTTC.

The rearrangement joins TRBV5-1 to TRBJ2-2; 7 bases are shared with TRBD1. Germline CDR1 is SGHRS and CDR2 is YFSETQ. The CDR3 totals 14 residues. V was clipped by 4 bases and J by 6 bases; unmatched bases: 6. CDR3 sequence reads: CASSRDSWAGELFF. The CDR3 nucleotides read TGCGCCAGCAGCAGGGACAGTTGGGCCGGGGAGCTGTTTTTT.

This clonotype was detected once. The CDR3 sequence: CASSPISRDRGRPSYGYTF. The CDR3 DNA follows: TGTGCCAGCAGTCCGATCAGCCGGGACAGGGGTCGTCCTTCCTATGGCTACACCTTC. V is TRBV6-2 or TRBV6-3 and J is TRBJ1-2; the match to TRBD1 covers 10 bases. Germline V gives CDR1 MNHEY, CDR2 SVGEGT. The CDR3 runs 19 residues. The V segment lost 5 bases and the J segment 4 bases; nucleotides outside the gene matches: 19.

The rearrangement links TRBV20-1 to TRBJ1-4; D unclear. V gave up 6 bases and J gave up 0 bases, with 14 bases separating them. Per germline, CDR1 DFQATT and CDR2 SNEGSKA (reference sequence). The CDR3 is made up of 15 amino acids. The CDR3 nucleotides are TGCAGTGCCAAGGACGGGTACACAACTAATGAAAAACTGTTTTTT. It codes for CSAKDGYTTNEKLFF.

The rearrangement links TRBV20-1 to TRBJ2-2; possibly TRBD2 for D (5 bases). CDR3 length: 13 amino acids. The V end was cut by 6 bases, the J end by 2 bases, with 10 bases between. Germline CDR1 DFQATT, CDR2 SNEGSKA (reference sequence). The CDR3 nucleotides are TGCAGTGCGGACCGGGAAAACACCGGGGAGCTGTTTTTT. The encoded protein is CSADRENTGELFF.

The genes are TRBV29-1 and TRBJ1-1; 7 bases are a match to TRBD1. The CDR3 sequence is 15 residues long. CDR1 SQVTM and CDR2 ANQGSEA come from the germline V gene. Trimming at V came to 6 bases and at J to 1 base, leaving 11 bases not matched to a gene. The CDR3 coding sequence is TGCAGCGTCCTACAGGGGAAATATGGGAACACTGAAGCTTTCTTT. Translated: CSVLQGKYGNTEAFF.

The chain uses TRBV20-1 and TRBJ2-3; no definite D call. The ends were cut back, 5 bases at V and 0 bases at J, with 12 bases in the middle. The length of the CDR3 is 14 residues. The germline V gene has CDR1 DFQATT and CDR2 SNEGSKA (reference sequence). Here the CDR3 DNA reads TGCAGTGCTTCCGGAAAGTCGAGCACAGATACGCAGTATTTT. It specifies CSASGKSSTDTQYF.

The chain uses TRBV18 and TRBJ2-2, with D hard to call. This CDR3 comprises 16 residues. V lost 6 bases and J lost 3, with 17 bases in between. Germline CDR1 and CDR2: KGHSH and LQKENI. The CDR3 DNA reads as TGTGCCAGCTCGCCTACCCAGACGGGTTACACCGGGGAGCTGTTTTTT. Translation: CASSPTQTGYTGELFF.

The genes are TRBV18 and TRBJ2-7; D is perhaps TRBD1 (6 bases). V was cut by 6 bases and J by 1 base, with 13 bases left in between. Germline assignment: CDR1 KGHSH and CDR2 LQKENI. CDR3 size: 14 residues. CDR3: CASSSQGRSYEQYF. In DNA form, the CDR3 reads TGTGCCAGCTCCTCACAGGGTAGGTCCTACGAGCAGTACTTC.

This chain uses TRBV5-1 with TRBJ1-2; 7 nucleotides line up with TRBD1. The CDR3 has 16 amino acids. The germline V gene encodes CDR1 SGHRS and CDR2 YFSETQ. The J segment lost 0 bases and the V segment lost 6 bases, leaving 11 bases of the junction unmatched. The CDR3 nucleotides are TGCGCCAGCAAGGGGCGATGGGACAGCACTAACTATGGCTACACCTTC. Amino acids: CASKGRWDSTNYGYTF. Based on the CDR3 plus reference TRBV5-1 and TRBJ1-2, the full variable domain is KAGVTQTPRYLIKTRGQQVTLSCSPISGHRSVSWYQQTPGQGLQFLFEYFSETQRNKGNFPGRFSGRQFSNSRSEMNVSTLELGDSALYLCASKGRWDSTNYGYTFGSGTRLTVV.

The chain combines TRBV2 with TRBJ1-6; the match to TRBD1 covers 7 bases. Germline loops: CDR1 SNHLY, CDR2 FYNNEI. Germline trimming cut 8 bases from V and 8 bases from J; bases unmatched to any gene: 12. The CDR3 covers 15 residues. The chain's CDR3 is CASCRQGPMDSPLHF. The CDR3 DNA reads as TGTGCCAGCTGTAGACAGGGCCCGATGGATTCACCCCTCCACTTT.

The chain recombines TRBV20-1 with TRBJ2-5; 8 bases fit TRBD1. Germline CDR1 is DFQATT and CDR2 is SNEGSKA (reference sequence). V shed 1 base, J shed 2 bases, and the junction held 6 bases outside the gene matches. The CDR3 runs to 15 residues. CDR3 nucleotides: TGCAGTGCTAGAGGGGGACAGGACCTTCAAGAGACCCAGTACTTC. Translating it yields CSARGGQDLQETQYF.

The V gene is TRBV20-1, the J gene TRBJ2-5; TRBD1 is a possible D gene (6 bases). The CDR3 runs to 14 residues. CDR1 and CDR2 (germline): DFQATT, SNEGSKA (reference sequence). Trimming left V 3 bases short and J 5 bases short, with 16 bases between. The CDR3 DNA sequence: TGCAGTGCTAGTCAGGGGAAGGGGCGGGAGACCCAGTACTTC. Translating it yields CSASQGKGRETQYF.

V and J are TRBV19 and TRBJ2-1; 10 bases line up with TRBD2. CDR1 is LNHDA, CDR2 SQIVND, per germline (reference sequence). V dropped 5 bases and J dropped 0; count of bases not matched to a gene: 7. The CDR3 has 17 amino acids. CDR3 DNA: TGTGCCAGTAGTCACCTAGCGGGGGTAAGCTCCTACAATGAGCAGTTCTTC. Its protein is CASSHLAGVSSYNEQFF. Based on the CDR3 plus reference TRBV19 and TRBJ2-1, the full variable domain is DGGITQSPKYLFRKEGQNVTLSCEQNLNHDAMYWYRQDPGQGLRLIYYSQIVNDFQKGDIAEGYSVSREKKESFPLTVTSAQKNPTAFYLCASSHLAGVSSYNEQFFGPGTRLTVL.

The count of this clonotype is one. This chain joins TRBV20-1 and TRBJ2-3; the D is unclear. The CDR3 is 15 residues long. The V gene lost 6 bases and the J gene lost 1 base, with 17 bases spanning the gap. Germline-derived CDR1 and CDR2 are DFQATT and SNEGSKA (reference sequence). CDR3 nucleotide sequence: TGCAGTGCACCGACCCCTAAGGATGGCACAGATACGCAGTATTTT. This sequence encodes CSAPTPKDGTDTQYF.

This clonotype was observed once. The V and J genes are TRBV2 and TRBJ2-3; 7 nucleotides match TRBD2. CDR3 length: 14 amino acids. V lost 5 bases, J lost 0 bases, and 2 bases stayed unmatched. Germline values: CDR1 SNHLY, CDR2 FYNNEI. CDR3 residues: CASSSGASTDTQYF. The CDR3 DNA reads TGTGCCAGCAGTAGCGGGGCGAGCACAGATACGCAGTATTTT.

The chain employs TRBV20-1 and TRBJ2-5, with D possibly TRBD1 on 6 matching bases. This CDR3 is 11 amino acids long. V lost 6 bases and J 4 bases, leaving 9 bases between the germline ends. Germline V gives CDR1 DFQATT, CDR2 SNEGSKA (reference sequence). The CDR3 loop reads CSANRAETQYF. The CDR3 DNA reads as TGCAGTGCGAACAGGGCAGAGACCCAGTACTTC.

This chain joins TRBV9 and TRBJ2-3, with 7 bases fitting TRBD1. The germline V gene encodes CDR1 SGDLS and CDR2 YYNGEE. This CDR3 region has 15 residues. With V trimmed by 0 bases and J by 6 bases, 7 bases remained unmatched. CDR3 loop: CASSVAPQGVDTQYF. CDR3 DNA sequence: TGTGCCAGCAGCGTAGCTCCCCAGGGGGTGGATACGCAGTATTTT.